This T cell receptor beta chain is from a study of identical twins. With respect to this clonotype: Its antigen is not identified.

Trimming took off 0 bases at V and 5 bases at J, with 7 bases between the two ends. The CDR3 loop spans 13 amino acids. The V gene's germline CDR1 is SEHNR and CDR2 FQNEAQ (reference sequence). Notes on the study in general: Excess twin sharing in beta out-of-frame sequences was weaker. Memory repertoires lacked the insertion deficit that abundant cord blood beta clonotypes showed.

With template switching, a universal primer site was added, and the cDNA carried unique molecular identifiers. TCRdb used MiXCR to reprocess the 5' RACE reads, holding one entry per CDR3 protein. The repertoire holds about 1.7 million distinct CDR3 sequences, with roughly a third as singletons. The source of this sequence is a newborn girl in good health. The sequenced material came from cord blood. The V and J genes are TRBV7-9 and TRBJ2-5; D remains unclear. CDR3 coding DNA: TGTGCCAGCAGCTTAGCGTTCTTTGAGACCCAGTACTTC. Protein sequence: CASSLAFFETQYF.